One T cell receptor beta chain is described in this entry. Its target is not known. This entry comes from a study of cytomegalovirus exposure and HLA in healthy donors. General observations from the study: Researchers catalogued about 150 TCR beta chains as cytomegalovirus-associated. In vitro, a few CMV-associated chains proved specific for CMV antigens.

Some clones are missing from TCRdb's copy, which holds only in-frame ones; the method was immunoSEQ multiplex PCR. The table includes about 97,000 clones, 85% to 95% detected once. V gave up 7 bases and J gave up 3 bases, with 9 bases separating them. CDR1 and CDR2 (germline): LGHNT, FRNRAP. The CDR3 runs to 12 residues. The clonotype comes from a woman younger than 30 in good health and CMV-seronegative. The sample was PBMCs. The J gene is TRBJ1-2, the V gene TRBV12-5; D is possibly TRBD1 (6 bases). The CDR3 loop is CASDQGYYGYTF. CDR3 nucleotide sequence: TGTGCTAGTGACCAGGGGTACTATGGCTACACCTTC.